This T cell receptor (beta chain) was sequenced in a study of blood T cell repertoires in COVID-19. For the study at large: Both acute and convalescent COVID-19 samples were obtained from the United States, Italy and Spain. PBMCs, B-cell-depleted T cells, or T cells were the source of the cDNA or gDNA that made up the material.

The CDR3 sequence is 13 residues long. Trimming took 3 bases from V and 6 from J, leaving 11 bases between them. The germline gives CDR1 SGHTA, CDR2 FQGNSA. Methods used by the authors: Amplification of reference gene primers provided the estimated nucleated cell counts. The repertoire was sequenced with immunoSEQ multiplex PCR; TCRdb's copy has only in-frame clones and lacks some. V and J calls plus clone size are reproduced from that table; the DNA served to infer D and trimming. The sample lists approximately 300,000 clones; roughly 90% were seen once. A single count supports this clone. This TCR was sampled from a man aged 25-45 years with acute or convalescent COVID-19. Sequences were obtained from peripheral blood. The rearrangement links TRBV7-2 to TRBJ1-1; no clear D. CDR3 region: CASSLGPLPEAFF. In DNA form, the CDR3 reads TGTGCCAGCAGCTTGGGCCCGCTGCCTGAAGCTTTCTTT.